This T cell receptor beta chain was captured by sequencing in a study of cytomegalovirus exposure and HLA in healthy donors. The CDR3 extends over 15 amino acids. V was clipped by 0 bases and J by 5 bases, with 13 bases between them. CDR1 and CDR2 from the germline V gene are SGHDN and FVKESK. Amplification used 60 Vbeta primers and 13 Jbeta primers. Profiled with immunoSEQ multiplex PCR; TCRdb holds only in-frame clones, not every one. This sample has fewer than 200,000 clones, with approximately 75% found just once. V usage is TRBV14 and J usage is TRBJ2-5; D possibly corresponds to TRBD2 (6 bases). The sequence came from a woman between 18 and 29 years old in good health and CMV-seronegative. Sequencing input: PBMCs. CDR3 nucleotide sequence: TGTGCCAGCAGCCAAGAAATCTCCGGAGGGGAGACCCAGTACTTC. It codes for CASSQEISGGETQYF.